This TCR beta chain stems from a study of T-cell memory formation after mild COVID-19. Study findings and constraints: In second-wave clones peaking day 37, SARS-CoV-2 specificity remained unconfirmed. Prior to infection, memory already included some responding clones, suggesting cross-reactive memory joined.

Points on this clonotype: The antigen is unknown.

TCRdb re-analysed the 5' RACE reads in MiXCR, keeping a single row per CDR3 protein. The sample holds fewer than 700,000 distinct CDR3 sequences; over 15% are singletons and the top ten take 12%. V was pared by 4 bases and J by 0 bases, with 10 bases between. The length of the CDR3 is 14 residues. Germline CDR1 reads ENHRY; CDR2 reads SYGVKD. This sequence originates from an adult woman who had mild COVID-19 (a few samples of this study predate the infection). Cell type and time point are not known. The specimen sequenced was PBMCs or a T cell subset sorted from them (not recorded which). The chain has TRBV10-3 and TRBJ2-7, with D possibly TRBD2 on 5 matching bases. The CDR3 loop reads CAISGTASSYEQYF. Written as DNA, the CDR3 is TGTGCCATCAGTGGGACTGCGAGCTCCTACGAGCAGTACTTC.